This TCR beta chain was identified during a study of vaccination and CD4 T cells after COVID-19. The V and J ends lost 2 bases and 6 bases, in that order; junction bases with no gene match: 1. The CDR3 has 14 residues. Looked up from germline, CDR1 is MDHEN and CDR2 is SYDVKM. TCRdb re-called the PCR reads with MiXCR, one entry per CDR3 protein. The sample holds some 29,000 distinct CDR3 sequences, about 54% seen once. Described time point: late sampling 161 to 241 days after vaccination in a few convalescent patients. Material: CD4+ T cells from blood, obtained about 7 months after SARS-CoV-2 vaccination. The rearrangement uses TRBV28 and TRBJ1-6; TRBD1 aligns across 7 bases. The receptor's source is a human donor who had recovered from COVID-19. As DNA, the CDR3 is TGTGCCAGCAGTTTAACAGGGGCTAATTCACCCCTCCACTTT. It is translated as CASSLTGANSPLHF.